This T cell receptor beta chain is from a study of blood T cell repertoires in COVID-19. Looking at the study overall: Sites in the United States, Italy and Spain provided acute and convalescent COVID-19 samples. T cells, B-cell-depleted T cells, or PBMCs supplied cDNA or gDNA.

The CDR3 is made up of 15 amino acids. Trimming took 4 bases from V and 6 from J; bases not matched to a gene: 8. Germline values: CDR1 MGHRA, CDR2 YSYEKL. Study processing details: Amplified reference gene primers provided the basis for estimating nucleated cell counts. The repertoire was sequenced with immunoSEQ multiplex PCR; TCRdb's copy has only in-frame clones and lacks some. V, J and clone size reflect that table, while D and trimming were determined from the DNA. The sample shows about 310,000 clones, about nine tenths of them seen only once. This chain uses TRBV4-1 with TRBJ2-1; 8 positions match TRBD1. The specimen sequenced was peripheral blood. The TCR sequence derives from a man between 50 and 59 years old with active or convalescent COVID-19. CDR3 loop: CASSLGQELPNEQFF. Written as DNA, the CDR3 is TGCGCCAGCAGCCTGGGACAGGAACTACCCAATGAGCAGTTCTTC.